Shown below are 2 T cell receptor beta chains from a single sample sequenced in a study of early T cells in non-severe SARS-CoV-2 infection. In TCRdb, the 5' RACE reads were re-called with MiXCR into one record per CDR3 protein. The table records 60,000 or so distinct CDR3 sequences, roughly an eighth of them present only once. Here the sequenced sample was whole blood, taken at baseline. The receptors come from an adult who was a healthcare worker with PCR-confirmed SARS-CoV-2 infection or an uninfected control (not recorded which).

This clonotype was picked up many times. The rearrangement joins TRBV20-1 to TRBJ1-2; the D is unclear. From germline, CDR1 is DFQATT and CDR2 SNEGSKA (reference sequence). The CDR3 runs 12 residues. V shed 3 bases and J shed 0 bases, with 5 bases lying between them. The CDR3 sequence is CSASEPNYGYTF. The CDR3 coding sequence is TGCAGTGCTAGTGAGCCTAACTATGGCTACACCTTC.

This clonotype was detected a few times. This chain joins TRBV12-3 or TRBV12-4 and TRBJ2-7; D is perhaps TRBD2 (5 bases). With 6 bases removed from V and 2 bases from J, the gap between germline ends came to 17 bases. The CDR3 is 15 residues long. The CDR3 sequence: CASSPGEGRTYEQYF. Written as DNA, the CDR3 is TGTGCCAGCAGCCCTGGAGAGGGAAGGACCTACGAGCAGTACTTC.